This T cell receptor beta chain was retrieved from a study of blood T cells in healthy people across ages. Study as a whole: Template-switching capture recovered about one barcoded beta molecule per two T cells.

Using a J-beta primer mix together with a sample-barcoded 5' primer, a second PCR was run for about 6 to 11 cycles. MiXCR, run by TCRdb on the 5' RACE reads, gives a single entry per CDR3 protein. The repertoire holds roughly 680,000 distinct CDR3 sequences, 49% seen once, with around 32% in the top ten. This CDR3 contains 12 residues. The V gene end was trimmed by 1 base and the J gene end by 13 bases; junction bases not matched to a gene: 10. Germline V gene lookup returns CDR1 SQVTM and CDR2 ANQGSEA. This receptor was taken from a woman aged 60 to 75 in good health. The chain is built from TRBV29-1 and TRBJ2-7; 7 bases are shared with TRBD1. Input material: blood. DNA for the CDR3: TGCAGCGTTGAAGTGGGGGACAGCAGAATTTACTTC. Its translation is CSVEVGDSRIYF.